This TCR beta chain was recovered during a study of T cells in Graves' hyperthyroidism and ophthalmopathy. On the study more broadly: Upon initial diagnosis and before any treatment, peripheral blood was collected.

Amplified TCR beta CDR3 regions came from RNA transcripts. The HTBI set primed first-round TCR CDR3 RT-PCR. TCRdb re-analysed the multiplex PCR reads in MiXCR, keeping a single row per CDR3 protein. Here the sample spans more than 300,000 distinct CDR3 sequences, roughly 15% being singletons. This CDR3 is built from 13 residues. Deletions cut 0 bases from V and 5 bases from J, with 6 bases between. CDR1 SGHTA and CDR2 FQGNSA come from the germline V gene. The V call is TRBV7-2, the J call TRBJ2-3; D unclear. The TCR comes from a woman aged 25 to 39 with Graves' hyperthyroidism that later progressed to Graves' ophthalmopathy. Sequencing was carried out using blood. DNA of the CDR3: TGTGCCAGCAGCTTAGCCGTCATAGATACGCAGTATTTT. It encodes CASSLAVIDTQYF.